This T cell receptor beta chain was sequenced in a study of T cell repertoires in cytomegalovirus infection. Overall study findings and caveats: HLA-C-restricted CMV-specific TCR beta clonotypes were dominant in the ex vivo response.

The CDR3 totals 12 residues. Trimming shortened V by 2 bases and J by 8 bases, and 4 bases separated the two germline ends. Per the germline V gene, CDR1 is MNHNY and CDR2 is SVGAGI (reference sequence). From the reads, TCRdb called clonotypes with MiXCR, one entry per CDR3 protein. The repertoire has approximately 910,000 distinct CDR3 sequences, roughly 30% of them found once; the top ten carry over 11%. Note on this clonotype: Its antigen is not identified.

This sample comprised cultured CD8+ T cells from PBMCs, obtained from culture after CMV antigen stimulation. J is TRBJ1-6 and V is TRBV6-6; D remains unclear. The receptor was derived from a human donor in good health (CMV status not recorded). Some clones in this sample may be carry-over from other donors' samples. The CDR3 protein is CASSYVDSPLHF. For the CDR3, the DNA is TGTGCCAGCAGTTACGTGGATTCACCCCTCCACTTT.